The 18 T cell receptor beta chains in this list originate from one sample, sequenced in a study of cytomegalovirus exposure and HLA in healthy donors. Researchers ran the PCR with 60 Vbeta and 13 Jbeta primers. Measured with immunoSEQ multiplex PCR; TCRdb has only the in-frame clones, and not every one. The repertoire includes about 120,000 clones, 15% of them detected once, and 1.9% sits in the top ten. Sample: PBMCs. The receptors come from a woman aged 18 to 35 in good health and CMV-seronegative.

The rearrangement links TRBV19 to TRBJ1-1; 8 nucleotides match TRBD1. The V and J ends lost 5 bases and 2 bases, in that order; junction bases with no gene match: 4. Germline assignment: CDR1 LNHDA and CDR2 SQIVND (reference sequence). The CDR3 has 14 residues. CDR3 sequence (DNA): TGTGCCAGTAGTTTCGGACAGGGAAACACTGAAGCTTTCTTT. Protein sequence: CASSFGQGNTEAFF.

This clone was counted between two and nine times. The J gene is TRBJ2-1, the V gene TRBV7-9, with TRBD1 matching 9 bases. J gave up 7 bases and V 5 bases, and 18 bases lay outside the gene matches. CDR1 is SEHNR, CDR2 FQNEAQ, per germline (reference sequence). The CDR3 covers 18 residues. The CDR3 region is CASSSPSRGTGMGNEQFF. The CDR3 nucleotides are TGTGCCAGCAGCAGTCCTAGTAGAGGGACAGGGATGGGGAATGAGCAGTTCTTC. Variable domain in full (rest from reference TRBV7-9 and TRBJ2-1): DTGVSQNPRHKITKRGQNVTFRCDPISEHNRLYWYRQTLGQGPEFLTYFQNEAQLEKSRLLSDRFSAERPKGSFSTLEIQRTEQGDSAMYLCASSSPSRGTGMGNEQFFGPGTRLTVL.

This clone was observed a handful of times. V is TRBV5-1 and J is TRBJ1-1; no clear D. V lost 0 bases and J 2 bases, leaving 8 bases between the germline ends. The CDR3 consists of 14 residues. Germline V gives CDR1 SGHRS, CDR2 YFSETQ. CDR3 sequence: CASSLGQVNTEAFF. DNA of the CDR3: TGCGCCAGCAGCTTGGGGCAGGTTAACACTGAAGCTTTCTTT.

The CDR3: CASSRGNEQFF. Written as DNA, the CDR3 is TGTGCCAGCAGTCGCGGGAATGAGCAGTTCTTC. This chain joins TRBV6-5 and TRBJ2-1, with a possible D match to TRBD2 (5 bases). V lost 5 bases and J 7 bases, leaving 6 bases between the germline ends. This CDR3 has 11 residues. CDR1 MNHEY and CDR2 SVGAGI come from the germline V gene.

CDR3 sequence (DNA): TGTGCCATCAGTGATTCCACGGTCAATCAGCCCCAGCATTTT. It translates to CAISDSTVNQPQHF. The chain employs TRBV10-3 and TRBJ1-5; no clear D gene. The CDR3 covers 14 residues. The V and J ends lost 3 bases and 3 bases respectively, with 9 bases between them. Germline V CDR1 and CDR2: ENHRY, SYGVKD.

This chain links TRBV20-1 with TRBJ2-7; D perhaps matches TRBD2 (6 bases). Trimming pared 7 bases from V and 4 bases from J, leaving 11 bases between. Germline V gives CDR1 DFQATT, CDR2 SNEGSKA (reference sequence). The CDR3 is 11 amino acids. In DNA form, the CDR3 reads TGCAGTGTTGGGACTCAGTACGAGCAGTACTTC. It yields the protein CSVGTQYEQYF.

This clone was seen a few times. The chain couples TRBV4-3 to TRBJ2-2; D is ambiguous. Trimming removed 0 bases at V and 0 bases at J, with 11 bases between. This CDR3 is built from 17 residues. Germline V gene lookup returns CDR1 LGHNA and CDR2 YSLEER. The CDR3 is CASSQDLGGSNTGELFF. CDR3 DNA: TGCGCCAGCAGCCAAGATTTAGGCGGCTCGAACACCGGGGAGCTGTTTTTT.

This clone occurred once. V usage is TRBV9 and J usage is TRBJ2-2; a weak D match, TRBD1 (6 bases). CDR1 is SGDLS, CDR2 YYNGEE, per germline. The CDR3 has 13 residues. V was clipped by 3 bases and J by 5 bases, with 8 bases between them. This CDR3 reads CASSGTGTGELFF. CDR3 bases: TGTGCCAGCAGCGGAACAGGGACCGGGGAGCTGTTTTTT.

The chain combines TRBV18 with TRBJ1-5; TRBD1 aligns across 8 bases. Germline CDR1 reads KGHSH; CDR2 reads LQKENI. The junction had 1 base not matched to a gene; V was cut back by 3 bases and J by 0 bases. The CDR3 loop spans 15 amino acids. The CDR3 sequence: CASSPGQGSNQPQHF. In DNA form, the CDR3 reads TGTGCCAGCTCACCTGGACAGGGTAGCAATCAGCCCCAGCATTTT. The variable domain in full, with the rest retrieved from reference TRBV18 and TRBJ1-5, is NAGVMQNPRHLVRRRGQEARLRCSPMKGHSHVYWYRQLPEEGLKFMVYLQKENIIDESGMPKERFSAEFPKEGPSILRIQQVVRGDSAAYFCASSPGQGSNQPQHFGDGTRLSIL.

This clone showed up just a few times. V usage is TRBV19 and J usage is TRBJ2-2; D perhaps matches TRBD1 (7 bases). Germline V CDR1 and CDR2: LNHDA, SQIVND (reference sequence). V dropped 5 bases and J dropped 1 base, with 11 bases sitting between them. This CDR3 contains 15 residues. The CDR3 here is CASSGRTGNTGELFF. In nucleotides, the CDR3 is TGTGCCAGTAGTGGGAGGACAGGGAACACCGGGGAGCTGTTTTTT.

V is TRBV7-9 and J is TRBJ1-1; no definite D call. This CDR3 is built from 12 residues. Germline assignment: CDR1 SEHNR and CDR2 FQNEAQ (reference sequence). The germline V and J ends were trimmed by 3 bases and 6 bases, with 8 bases remaining between them. The CDR3 reads CASSFILAEAFF. The CDR3 DNA reads TGTGCCAGCAGCTTTATACTGGCTGAAGCTTTCTTT.

This clone has just a few counts. This chain uses TRBV28 with TRBJ2-5; the match to TRBD2 covers 10 bases. The trim removed 5 bases at V and 10 bases at J, leaving 13 bases unmatched. The germline V gene encodes CDR1 MDHEN and CDR2 SYDVKM. This CDR3 comprises 15 residues. CDR3 bases: TGTGCCAGCAGTCCACAGGGTAGCGGGGGGCCCTTCCAGTACTTC. The encoded protein is CASSPQGSGGPFQYF.

This clone has only a few counts. The chain links TRBV7-8 to TRBJ1-1; perhaps TRBD1 as D (6 bases). The germline V gene encodes CDR1 SGHVS and CDR2 FQNEAQ. The CDR3 is made up of 12 amino acids. V lost 3 bases, J lost 7 bases, and 9 bases lay in between. CDR3 DNA: TGTGCCAGCAGCTTCCACAGGGATGAAGCTTTCTTT. Translating it yields CASSFHRDEAFF.

The chain joins TRBV4-3 to TRBJ1-2, with TRBD1 matching over 8 bases. The germline V gene has CDR1 LGHNA and CDR2 YSLEER. The CDR3 consists of 15 residues. Germline trimming cut 1 base from V and 5 bases from J; bases unmatched to any gene: 6. The CDR3 spells CASSQARGLTYGYTF. In nucleotides, the CDR3 is TGCGCCAGCAGCCAAGCCAGGGGGCTTACATATGGCTACACCTTC.

This clone was seen more than once but under ten times. This chain connects TRBV30 to TRBJ1-4; the D is unclear. From germline, CDR1 is GTSNPN and CDR2 SVGIG (reference sequence). The V and J ends lost 0 bases and 6 bases respectively, with 5 bases between them. The CDR3 totals 12 residues. CDR3 residues: CAWSVLYEKLFF. The CDR3 DNA is TGTGCCTGGAGTGTACTCTATGAAAAACTGTTTTTT.

In this sample, this clone turned up a few times. The chain links TRBV28 to TRBJ1-4, with D perhaps matching TRBD1 (6 bases). The CDR3 length is 14 residues. Germline values: CDR1 MDHEN, CDR2 SYDVKM. V was clipped by 3 bases and J by 8 bases, with 13 bases between them. As DNA, the CDR3 is TGTGCCAGCAGTTTGGGGCACAGGGTAGAAAAACTGTTTTTT. Translation gives CASSLGHRVEKLFF.

V gene TRBV5-1 combines with J gene TRBJ2-7, with TRBD1 matching 7 bases. Trimming took 3 bases from V and 6 from J; bases not matched to a gene: 12. Germline V lookup: CDR1 SGHRS, CDR2 YFSETQ. This CDR3 comprises 15 residues. DNA for the CDR3: TGCGCCAGCAGCTCCGCCGGGACGACAGGGTCCGAGCAGTACTTC. The encoded protein is CASSSAGTTGSEQYF.

The genes are TRBV4-1 and TRBJ2-3; 9 positions agree with TRBD2. CDR1 MGHRA and CDR2 YSYEKL come from the germline V gene. The length of the CDR3 is 16 residues. The V segment lost 1 base and the J segment 3 bases; nucleotides outside the gene matches: 5. In nucleotides, the CDR3 is TGCGCCAGCAGCCAAGCTGTAGCGGGAGTGACAGATACGCAGTATTTT. Residues: CASSQAVAGVTDTQYF.